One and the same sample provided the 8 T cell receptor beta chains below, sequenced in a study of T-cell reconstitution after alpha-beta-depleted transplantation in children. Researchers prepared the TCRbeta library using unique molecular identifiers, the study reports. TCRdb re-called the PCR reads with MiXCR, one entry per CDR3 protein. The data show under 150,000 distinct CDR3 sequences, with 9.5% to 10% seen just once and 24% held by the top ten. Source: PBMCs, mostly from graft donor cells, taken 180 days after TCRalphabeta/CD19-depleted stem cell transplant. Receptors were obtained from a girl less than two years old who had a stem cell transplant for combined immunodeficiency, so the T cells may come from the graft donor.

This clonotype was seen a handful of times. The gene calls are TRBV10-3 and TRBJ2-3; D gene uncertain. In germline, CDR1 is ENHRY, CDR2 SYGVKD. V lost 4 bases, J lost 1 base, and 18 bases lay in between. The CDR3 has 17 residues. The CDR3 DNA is TGTGCCATCAGTGTGCTCCGGGTCCAAGGTGGCACAGATACGCAGTATTTT. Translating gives CAISVLRVQGGTDTQYF.

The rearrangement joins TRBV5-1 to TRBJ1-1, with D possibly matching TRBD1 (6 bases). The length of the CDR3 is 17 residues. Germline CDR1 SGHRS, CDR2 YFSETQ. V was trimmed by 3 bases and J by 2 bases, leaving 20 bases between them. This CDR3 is CASSSLTKGGENTEAFF. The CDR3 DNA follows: TGCGCCAGCAGCTCCCTGACGAAGGGGGGAGAAAACACTGAAGCTTTCTTT.

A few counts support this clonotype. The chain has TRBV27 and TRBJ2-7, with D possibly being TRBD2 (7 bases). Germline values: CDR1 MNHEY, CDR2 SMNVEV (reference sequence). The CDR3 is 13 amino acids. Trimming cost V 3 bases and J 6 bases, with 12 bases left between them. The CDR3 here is CASSFPGGSEQYF. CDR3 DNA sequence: TGTGCCAGCAGTTTCCCGGGGGGCAGCGAGCAGTACTTC.

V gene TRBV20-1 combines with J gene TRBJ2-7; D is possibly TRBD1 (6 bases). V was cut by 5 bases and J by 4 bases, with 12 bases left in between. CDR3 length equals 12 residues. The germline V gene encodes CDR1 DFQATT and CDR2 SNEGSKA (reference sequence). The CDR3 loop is CSAEKQGYEQYF. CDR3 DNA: TGCAGTGCTGAAAAACAGGGATACGAGCAGTACTTC.

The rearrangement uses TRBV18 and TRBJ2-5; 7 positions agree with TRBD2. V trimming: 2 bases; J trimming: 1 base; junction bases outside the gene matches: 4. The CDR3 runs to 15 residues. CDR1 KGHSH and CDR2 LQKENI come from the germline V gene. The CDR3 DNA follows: TGTGCCAGCTCACCAAGGACTAGAGCCCAAGAGACCCAGTACTTC. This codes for CASSPRTRAQETQYF.

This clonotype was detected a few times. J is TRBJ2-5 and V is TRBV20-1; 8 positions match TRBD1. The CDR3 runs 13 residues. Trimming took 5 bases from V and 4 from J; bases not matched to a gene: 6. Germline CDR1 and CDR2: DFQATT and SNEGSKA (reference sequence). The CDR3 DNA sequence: TGCAGTGCTTACAACAGGGGGAGAGAGACCCAGTACTTC. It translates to CSAYNRGRETQYF.

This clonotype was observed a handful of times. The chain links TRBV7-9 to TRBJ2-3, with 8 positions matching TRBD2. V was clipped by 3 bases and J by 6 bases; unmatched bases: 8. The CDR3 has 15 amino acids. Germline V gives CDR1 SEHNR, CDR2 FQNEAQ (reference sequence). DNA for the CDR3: TGTGCCAGCAGCTTGCGCAGCGGGAGTGGTGATACGCAGTATTTT. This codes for CASSLRSGSGDTQYF.

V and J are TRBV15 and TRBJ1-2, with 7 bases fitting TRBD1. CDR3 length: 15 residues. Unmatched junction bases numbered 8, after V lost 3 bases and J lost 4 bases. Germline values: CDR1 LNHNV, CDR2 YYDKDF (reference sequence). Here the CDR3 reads CATSRGYDRVYGYTF. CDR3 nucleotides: TGTGCCACCAGCAGGGGATACGACAGGGTCTATGGCTACACCTTC.